This T cell receptor beta chain originates from a study of CXCR3-negative and CXCR3-positive naive CD8 T cells. Through 5' RACE with UMI labels, the TRB cDNA libraries were prepared. No DNA is given; TCRdb re-called the 5' RACE reads and lists each CDR3 protein once. Its listing shows about 130,000 distinct CDR3 sequences. This CDR3 comprises 14 residues. Germline CDR1 is MNHEY and CDR2 is SMNVEV (reference sequence). The chain links TRBV27 to TRBJ1-5; TCRdb outputs TRBD1, but without DNA this stays unchecked. This clonotype originated in a human donor in good health. Some clones in this sample may be carry-over from other donors' samples. The source material was naive CXCR3- CD8+ T cells from blood. Subset noted: CD45RO-CCR7+CD27+CD95- naive CD8+ T cells lacking CXCR3 (TNR3-). CDR3 in amino acids: CASSSQGLDQPQHF.